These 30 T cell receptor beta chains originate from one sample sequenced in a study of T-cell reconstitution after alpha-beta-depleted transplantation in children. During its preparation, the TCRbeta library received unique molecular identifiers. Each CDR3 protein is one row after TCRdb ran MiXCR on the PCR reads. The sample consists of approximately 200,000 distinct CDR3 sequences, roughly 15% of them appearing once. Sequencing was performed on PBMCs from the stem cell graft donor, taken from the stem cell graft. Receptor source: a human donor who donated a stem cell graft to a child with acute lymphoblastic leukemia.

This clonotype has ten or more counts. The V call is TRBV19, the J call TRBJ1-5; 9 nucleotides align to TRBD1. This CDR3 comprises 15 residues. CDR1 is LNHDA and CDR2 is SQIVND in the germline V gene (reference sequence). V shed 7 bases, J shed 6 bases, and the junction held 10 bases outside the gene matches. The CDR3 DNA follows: TGTGCCAGTAAACAGGGACAGGGAAGGGTTCAGCCCCAGCATTTT. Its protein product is CASKQGQGRVQPQHF.

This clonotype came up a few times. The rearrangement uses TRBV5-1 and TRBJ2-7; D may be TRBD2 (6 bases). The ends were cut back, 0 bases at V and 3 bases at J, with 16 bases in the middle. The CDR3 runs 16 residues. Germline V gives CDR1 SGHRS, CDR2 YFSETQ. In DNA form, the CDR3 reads TGCGCCAGCAGCTTGGTGGGGGGAGCCGGGAGCTACGAGCAGTACTTC. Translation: CASSLVGGAGSYEQYF.

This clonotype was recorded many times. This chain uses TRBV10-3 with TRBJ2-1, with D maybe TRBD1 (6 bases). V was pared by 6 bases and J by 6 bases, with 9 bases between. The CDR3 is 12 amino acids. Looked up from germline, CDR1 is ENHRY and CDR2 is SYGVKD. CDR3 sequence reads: CAISYRANEQFF. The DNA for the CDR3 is TGTGCCATCAGCTACAGGGCCAATGAGCAGTTCTTC.

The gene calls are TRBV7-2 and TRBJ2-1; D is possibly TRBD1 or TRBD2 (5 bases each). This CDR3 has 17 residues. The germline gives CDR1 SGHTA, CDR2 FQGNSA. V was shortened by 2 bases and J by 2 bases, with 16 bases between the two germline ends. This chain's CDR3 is CASSLTPTGPAYNEQFF. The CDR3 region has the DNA TGTGCCAGCAGCTTAACCCCAACGGGACCAGCCTACAATGAGCAGTTCTTC. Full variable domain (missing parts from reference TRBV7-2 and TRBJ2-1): GAGVSQSPSNKVTEKGKDVELRCDPISGHTALYWYRQSLGQGLEFLIYFQGNSAPDKSGLPSDRFSAERTGGSVSTLTIQRTQQEDSAVYLCASSLTPTGPAYNEQFFGPGTRLTVL.

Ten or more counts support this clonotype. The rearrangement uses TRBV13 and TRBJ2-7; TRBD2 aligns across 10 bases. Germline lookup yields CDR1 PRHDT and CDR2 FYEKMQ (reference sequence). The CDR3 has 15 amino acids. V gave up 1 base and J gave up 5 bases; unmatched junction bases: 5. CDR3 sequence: CASSLALAGNNEQYF. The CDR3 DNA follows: TGTGCCAGCAGCTTAGCACTAGCGGGAAACAACGAGCAGTACTTC. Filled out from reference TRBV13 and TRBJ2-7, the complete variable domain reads AAGVIQSPRHLIKEKRETATLKCYPIPRHDTVYWYQQGPGQDPQFLISFYEKMQSDKGSIPDRFSAQQFSDYHSELNMSSLELGDSALYFCASSLALAGNNEQYFGPGTRLTVT.

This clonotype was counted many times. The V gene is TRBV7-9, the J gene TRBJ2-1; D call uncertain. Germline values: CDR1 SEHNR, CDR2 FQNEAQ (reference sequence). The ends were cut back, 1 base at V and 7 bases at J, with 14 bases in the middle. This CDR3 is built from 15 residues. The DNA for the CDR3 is TGTGCCAGCAGCTTAGGCGCCTATCGGTGGAATGAGCAGTTCTTC. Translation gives CASSLGAYRWNEQFF. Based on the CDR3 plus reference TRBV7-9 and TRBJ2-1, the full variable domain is DTGVSQNPRHKITKRGQNVTFRCDPISEHNRLYWYRQTLGQGPEFLTYFQNEAQLEKSRLLSDRFSAERPKGSFSTLEIQRTEQGDSAMYLCASSLGAYRWNEQFFGPGTRLTVL.

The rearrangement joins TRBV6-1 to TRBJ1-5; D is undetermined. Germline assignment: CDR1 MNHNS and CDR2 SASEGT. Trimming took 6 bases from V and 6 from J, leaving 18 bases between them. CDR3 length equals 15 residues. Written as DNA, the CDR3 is TGTGCCAGCAGACTCAAGGGAGGCGCGGGTCAGCCCCAGCATTTT. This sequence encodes CASRLKGGAGQPQHF.

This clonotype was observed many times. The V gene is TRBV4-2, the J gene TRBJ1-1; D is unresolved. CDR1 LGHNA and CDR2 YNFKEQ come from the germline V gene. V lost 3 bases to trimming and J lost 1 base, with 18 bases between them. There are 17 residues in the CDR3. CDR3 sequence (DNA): TGTGCCAGCAGCCACCCCAACAAGGGTGACGAGAACACTGAAGCTTTCTTT. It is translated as CASSHPNKGDENTEAFF.

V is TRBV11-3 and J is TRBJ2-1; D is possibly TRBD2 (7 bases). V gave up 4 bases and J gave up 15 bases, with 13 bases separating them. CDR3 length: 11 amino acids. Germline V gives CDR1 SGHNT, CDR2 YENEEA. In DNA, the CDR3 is TGTGCCAGCAGCTCGCGGGGGACAATGTTCTTC. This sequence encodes CASSSRGTMFF.

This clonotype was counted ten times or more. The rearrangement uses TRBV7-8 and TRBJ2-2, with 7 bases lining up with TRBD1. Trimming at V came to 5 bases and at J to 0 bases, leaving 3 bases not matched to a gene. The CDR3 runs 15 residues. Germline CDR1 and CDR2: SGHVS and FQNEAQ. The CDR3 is CASSEGTANTGELFF. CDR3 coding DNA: TGTGCCAGCAGCGAGGGGACAGCGAACACCGGGGAGCTGTTTTTT.

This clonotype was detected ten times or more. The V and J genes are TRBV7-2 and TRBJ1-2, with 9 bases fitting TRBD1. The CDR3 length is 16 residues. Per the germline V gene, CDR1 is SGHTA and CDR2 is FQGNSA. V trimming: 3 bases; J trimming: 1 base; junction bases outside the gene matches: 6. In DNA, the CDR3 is TGTGCCAGCAGCTTGTTCACAGGGGGCTATAACTATGGCTACACCTTC. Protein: CASSLFTGGYNYGYTF.

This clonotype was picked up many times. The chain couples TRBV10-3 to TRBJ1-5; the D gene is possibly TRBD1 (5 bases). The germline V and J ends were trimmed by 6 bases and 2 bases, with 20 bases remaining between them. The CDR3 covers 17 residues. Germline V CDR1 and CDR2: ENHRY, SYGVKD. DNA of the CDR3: TGTGCCATCAGGGACGGGACGCGAGAGGGAGGCAATCAGCCCCAGCATTTT. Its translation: CAIRDGTREGGNQPQHF.

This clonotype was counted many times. This chain's CDR3 is CASSRLFRDYNEQFF. In nucleotides, the CDR3 is TGCGCCAGCAGCCGCCTATTCCGGGATTACAATGAGCAGTTCTTC. The chain combines TRBV5-1 with TRBJ2-1; TRBD2 might be the D (5 bases). The CDR3 is 15 amino acids. V was trimmed by 4 bases and J by 4 bases, leaving 15 bases between them. Germline V gene lookup returns CDR1 SGHRS and CDR2 YFSETQ.

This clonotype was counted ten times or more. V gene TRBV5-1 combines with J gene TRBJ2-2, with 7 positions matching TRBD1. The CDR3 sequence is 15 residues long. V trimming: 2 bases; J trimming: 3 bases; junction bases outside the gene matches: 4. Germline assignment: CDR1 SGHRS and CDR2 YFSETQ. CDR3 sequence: CASSFGDSDTGELFF. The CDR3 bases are TGCGCCAGCAGCTTCGGGGACAGTGACACCGGGGAGCTGTTTTTT.

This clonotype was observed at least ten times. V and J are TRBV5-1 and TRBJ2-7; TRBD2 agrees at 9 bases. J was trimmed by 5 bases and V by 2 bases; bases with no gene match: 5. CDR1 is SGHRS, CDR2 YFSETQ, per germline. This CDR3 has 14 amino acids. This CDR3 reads CASSLDSGRNEQYF. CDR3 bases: TGCGCCAGCAGCTTAGATAGCGGGAGAAACGAGCAGTACTTC.

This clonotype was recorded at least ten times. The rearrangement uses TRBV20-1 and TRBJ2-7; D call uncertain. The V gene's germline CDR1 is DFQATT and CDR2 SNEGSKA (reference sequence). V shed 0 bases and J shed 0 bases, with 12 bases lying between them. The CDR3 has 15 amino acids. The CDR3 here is CSARDSRALSYEQYF. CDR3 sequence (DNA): TGCAGTGCTAGAGATTCAAGAGCGCTCTCCTACGAGCAGTACTTC.

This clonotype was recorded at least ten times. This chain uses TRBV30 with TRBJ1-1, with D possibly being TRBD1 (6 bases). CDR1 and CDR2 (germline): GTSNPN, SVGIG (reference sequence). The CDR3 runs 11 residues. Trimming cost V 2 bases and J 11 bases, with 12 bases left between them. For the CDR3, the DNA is TGTGCCTGGAGTCCCTTAACAGGGGCTTTCTTT. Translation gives CAWSPLTGAFF.

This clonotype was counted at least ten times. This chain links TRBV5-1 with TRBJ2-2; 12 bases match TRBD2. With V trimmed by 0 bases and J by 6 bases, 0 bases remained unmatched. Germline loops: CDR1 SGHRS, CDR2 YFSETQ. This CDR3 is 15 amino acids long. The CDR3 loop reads CASSLGLAGAGELFF. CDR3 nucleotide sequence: TGCGCCAGCAGCTTGGGACTAGCGGGAGCCGGGGAGCTGTTTTTT.

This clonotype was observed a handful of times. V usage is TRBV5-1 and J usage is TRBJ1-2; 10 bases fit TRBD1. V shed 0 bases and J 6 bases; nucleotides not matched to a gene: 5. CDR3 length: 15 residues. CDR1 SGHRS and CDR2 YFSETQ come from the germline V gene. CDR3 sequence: CASSLEGQGGDGYTF. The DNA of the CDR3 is TGCGCCAGCAGCTTGGAAGGACAGGGGGGGGATGGCTACACCTTC.

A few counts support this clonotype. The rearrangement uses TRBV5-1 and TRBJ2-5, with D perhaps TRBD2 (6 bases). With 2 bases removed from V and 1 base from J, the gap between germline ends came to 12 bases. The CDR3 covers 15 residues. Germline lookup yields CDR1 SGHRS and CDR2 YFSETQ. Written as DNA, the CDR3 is TGCGCCAGCAGCTTTCTAGCAGCGGGCCAAGAGACCCAGTACTTC. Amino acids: CASSFLAAGQETQYF.

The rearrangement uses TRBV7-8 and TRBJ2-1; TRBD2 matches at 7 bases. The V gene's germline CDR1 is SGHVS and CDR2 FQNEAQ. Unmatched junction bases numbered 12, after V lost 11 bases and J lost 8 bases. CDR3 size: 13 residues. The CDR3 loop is CALGLVGSHEQFF. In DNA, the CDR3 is TGTGCCCTAGGACTAGTGGGATCCCATGAGCAGTTCTTC.

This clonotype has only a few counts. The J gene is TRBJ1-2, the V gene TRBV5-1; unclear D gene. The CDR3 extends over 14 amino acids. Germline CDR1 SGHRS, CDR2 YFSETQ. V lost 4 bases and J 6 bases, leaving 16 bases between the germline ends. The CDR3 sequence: CASSPGSREDGYTF. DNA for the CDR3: TGCGCCAGCAGCCCTGGGTCGCGTGAGGATGGCTACACCTTC.

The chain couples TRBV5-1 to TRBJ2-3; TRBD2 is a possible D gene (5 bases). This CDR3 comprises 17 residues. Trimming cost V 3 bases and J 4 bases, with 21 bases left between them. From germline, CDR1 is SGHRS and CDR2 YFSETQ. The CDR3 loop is CASSSRSLAGLADTQYF. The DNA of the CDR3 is TGCGCCAGCAGCTCGAGGTCTCTAGCCGGACTCGCAGATACGCAGTATTTT.

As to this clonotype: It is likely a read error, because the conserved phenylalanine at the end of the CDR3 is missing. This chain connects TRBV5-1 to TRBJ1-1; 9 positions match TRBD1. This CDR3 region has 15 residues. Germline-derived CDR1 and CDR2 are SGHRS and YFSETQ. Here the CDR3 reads CASSFQTGGTTEAFL. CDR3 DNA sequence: TGTGCCAGCAGCTTCCAGACAGGGGGAACAACTGAAGCTTTCTTA.

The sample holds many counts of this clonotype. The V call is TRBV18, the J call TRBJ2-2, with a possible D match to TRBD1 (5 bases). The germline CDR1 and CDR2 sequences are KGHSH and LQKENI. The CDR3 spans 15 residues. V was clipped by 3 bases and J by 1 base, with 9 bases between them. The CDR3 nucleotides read TGTGCCAGCTCACCTCTGGGGCGGAACACCGGGGAGCTGTTTTTT. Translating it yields CASSPLGRNTGELFF.

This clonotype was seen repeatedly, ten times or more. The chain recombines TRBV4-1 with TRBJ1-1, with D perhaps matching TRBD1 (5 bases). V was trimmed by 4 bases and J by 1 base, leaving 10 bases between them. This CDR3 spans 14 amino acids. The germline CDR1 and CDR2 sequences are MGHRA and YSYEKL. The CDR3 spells CASSRRDGNTEAFF. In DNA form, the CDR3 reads TGCGCCAGCAGCCGCCGGGACGGGAACACTGAAGCTTTCTTT.

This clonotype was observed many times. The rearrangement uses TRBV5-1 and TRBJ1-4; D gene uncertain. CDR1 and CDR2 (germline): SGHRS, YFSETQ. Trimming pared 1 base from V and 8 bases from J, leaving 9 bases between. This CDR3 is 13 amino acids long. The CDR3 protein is CASSLLADEKLFF. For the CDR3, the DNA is TGCGCCAGCAGCTTGCTCGCAGACGAAAAACTGTTTTTT.

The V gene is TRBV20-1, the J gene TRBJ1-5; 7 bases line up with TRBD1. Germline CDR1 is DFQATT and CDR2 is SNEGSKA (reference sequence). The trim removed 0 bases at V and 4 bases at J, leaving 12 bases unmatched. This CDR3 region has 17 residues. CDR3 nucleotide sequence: TGCAGTGCTAGAGATAAAGGGGGCCGGCGGCTGAATCAGCCCCAGCATTTT. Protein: CSARDKGGRRLNQPQHF.

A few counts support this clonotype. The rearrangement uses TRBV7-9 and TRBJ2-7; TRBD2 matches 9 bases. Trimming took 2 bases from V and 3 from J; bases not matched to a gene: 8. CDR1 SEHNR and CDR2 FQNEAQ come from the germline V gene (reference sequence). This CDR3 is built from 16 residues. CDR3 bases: TGTGCCAGCAGCTTAATCGGCGGGAGGGCCCGCTACGAGCAGTACTTC. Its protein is CASSLIGGRARYEQYF.

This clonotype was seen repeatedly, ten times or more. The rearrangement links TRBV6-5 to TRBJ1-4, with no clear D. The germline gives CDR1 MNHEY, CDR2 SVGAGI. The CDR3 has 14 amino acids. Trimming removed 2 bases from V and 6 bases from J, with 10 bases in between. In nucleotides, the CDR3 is TGTGCCAGCAGTTACAGCCCGGTGGATGAAAAACTGTTTTTT. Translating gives CASSYSPVDEKLFF.